This TCR beta chain was documented in a study of cytomegalovirus exposure and HLA in healthy donors. The PCR used 60 Vbeta and 13 Jbeta primers. Methods used by the authors: There were around 80 million unique TCR beta chains by a later count, and approximately 11 million of them were shared. Data came from immunoSEQ multiplex PCR; TCRdb stores just in-frame clones and leaves some out. V and J calls and clone size are given by that table; D and trimming were obtained from the DNA. Of 150,000 to 200,000 clones detected, around three quarters appear once; the ten largest clones hold 1%. V shed 2 bases, J shed 5 bases, and the junction held 5 bases outside the gene matches. The CDR3 totals 13 residues. Germline assignment: CDR1 SQVTM and CDR2 ANQGSEA.

The sequence was collected from a woman aged 45-65 years in good health and CMV-seropositive. This rearrangement joins TRBV29-1 to TRBJ1-1, with 7 bases that match TRBD1. Sample: PBMCs. CDR3 in amino acids: CSVENRGMTEAFF. In DNA form, the CDR3 reads TGCAGCGTTGAAAACAGGGGAATGACTGAAGCTTTCTTT.